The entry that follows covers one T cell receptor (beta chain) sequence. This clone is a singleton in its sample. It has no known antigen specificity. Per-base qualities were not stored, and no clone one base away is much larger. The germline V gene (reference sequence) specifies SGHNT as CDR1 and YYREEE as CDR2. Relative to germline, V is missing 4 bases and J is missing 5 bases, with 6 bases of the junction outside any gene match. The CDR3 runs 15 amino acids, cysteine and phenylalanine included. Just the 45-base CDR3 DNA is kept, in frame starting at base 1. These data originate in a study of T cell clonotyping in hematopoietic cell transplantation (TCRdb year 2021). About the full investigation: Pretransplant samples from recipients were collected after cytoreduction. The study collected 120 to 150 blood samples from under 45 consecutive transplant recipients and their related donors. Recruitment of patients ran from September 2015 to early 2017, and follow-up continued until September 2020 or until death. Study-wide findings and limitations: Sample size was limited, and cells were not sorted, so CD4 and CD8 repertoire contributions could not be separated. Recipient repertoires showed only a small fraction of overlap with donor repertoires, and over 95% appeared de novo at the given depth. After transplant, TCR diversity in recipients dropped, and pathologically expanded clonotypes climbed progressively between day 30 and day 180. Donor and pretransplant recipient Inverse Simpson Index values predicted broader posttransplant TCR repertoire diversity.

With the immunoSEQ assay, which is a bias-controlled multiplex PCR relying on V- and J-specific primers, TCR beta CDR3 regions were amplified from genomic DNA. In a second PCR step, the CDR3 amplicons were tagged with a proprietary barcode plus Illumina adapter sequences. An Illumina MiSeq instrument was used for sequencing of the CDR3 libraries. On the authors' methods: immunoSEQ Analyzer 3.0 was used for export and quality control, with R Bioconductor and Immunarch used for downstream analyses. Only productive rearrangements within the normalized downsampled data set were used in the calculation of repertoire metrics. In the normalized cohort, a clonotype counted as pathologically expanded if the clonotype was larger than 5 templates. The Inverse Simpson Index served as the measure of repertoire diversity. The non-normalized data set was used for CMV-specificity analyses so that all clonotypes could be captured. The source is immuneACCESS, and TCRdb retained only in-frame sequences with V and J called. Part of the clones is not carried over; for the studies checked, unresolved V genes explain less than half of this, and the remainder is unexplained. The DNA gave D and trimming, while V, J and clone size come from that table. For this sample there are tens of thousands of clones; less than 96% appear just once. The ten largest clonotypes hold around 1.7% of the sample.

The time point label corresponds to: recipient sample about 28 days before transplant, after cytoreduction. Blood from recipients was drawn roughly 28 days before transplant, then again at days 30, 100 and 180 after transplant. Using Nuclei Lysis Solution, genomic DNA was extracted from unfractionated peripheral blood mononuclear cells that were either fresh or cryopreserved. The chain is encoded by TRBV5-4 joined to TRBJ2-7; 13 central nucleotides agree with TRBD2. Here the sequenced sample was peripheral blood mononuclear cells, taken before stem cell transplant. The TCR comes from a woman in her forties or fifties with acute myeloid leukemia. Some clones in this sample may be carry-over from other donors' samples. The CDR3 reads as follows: CASSRTSGRADEQYF. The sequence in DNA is TGTGCCAGCAGCCGTACTAGCGGGAGGGCCGACGAGCAGTACTTC.